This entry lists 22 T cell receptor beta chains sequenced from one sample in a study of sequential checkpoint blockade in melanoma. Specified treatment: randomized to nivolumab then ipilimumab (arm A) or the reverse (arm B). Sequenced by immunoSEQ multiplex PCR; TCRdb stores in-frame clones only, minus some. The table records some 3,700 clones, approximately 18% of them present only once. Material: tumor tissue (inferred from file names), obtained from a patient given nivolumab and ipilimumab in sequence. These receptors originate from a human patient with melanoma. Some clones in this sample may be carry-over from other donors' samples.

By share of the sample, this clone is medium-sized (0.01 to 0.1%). DNA of the CDR3: TGTGCCAGCAAGACCCGGGACTCGTCCTATGGCTACACCTTC. Translating it yields CASKTRDSSYGYTF. This chain links TRBV6-8 with TRBJ1-2; possible D gene TRBD1, 5 bases. Germline values: CDR1 MNHGY, CDR2 SAAAGT. CDR3 length equals 14 residues. The V gene lost 7 bases and the J gene lost 4 bases, with 16 bases spanning the gap.

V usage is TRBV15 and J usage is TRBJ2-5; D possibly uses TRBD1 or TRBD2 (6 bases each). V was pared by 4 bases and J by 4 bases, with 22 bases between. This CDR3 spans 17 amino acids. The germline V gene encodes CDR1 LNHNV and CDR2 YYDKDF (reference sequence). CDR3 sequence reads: CATSKGVGRGGAETQYF. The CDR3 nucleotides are TGTGCCACCAGCAAGGGGGTAGGACGCGGCGGGGCAGAGACCCAGTACTTC.

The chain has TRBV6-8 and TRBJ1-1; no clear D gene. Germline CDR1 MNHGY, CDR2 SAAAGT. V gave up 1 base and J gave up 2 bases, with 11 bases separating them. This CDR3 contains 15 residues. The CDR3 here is CASSYLGRSNTEAFF. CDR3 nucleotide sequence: TGTGCCAGCAGTTACTTAGGTCGGAGCAACACTGAAGCTTTCTTT.

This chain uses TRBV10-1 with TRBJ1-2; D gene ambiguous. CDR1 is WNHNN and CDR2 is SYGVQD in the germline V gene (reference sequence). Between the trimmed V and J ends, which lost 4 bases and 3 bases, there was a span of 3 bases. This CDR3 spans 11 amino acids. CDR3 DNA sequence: TGCGCCAGCAGTGCAGACTATGGCTACACCTTC. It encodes CASSADYGYTF.

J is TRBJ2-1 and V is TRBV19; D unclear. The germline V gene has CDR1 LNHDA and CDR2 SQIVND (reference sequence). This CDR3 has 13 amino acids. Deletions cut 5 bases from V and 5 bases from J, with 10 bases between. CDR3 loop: CASSFTGHNEQFF. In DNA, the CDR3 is TGTGCCAGTAGTTTCACCGGGCACAATGAGCAGTTCTTC.

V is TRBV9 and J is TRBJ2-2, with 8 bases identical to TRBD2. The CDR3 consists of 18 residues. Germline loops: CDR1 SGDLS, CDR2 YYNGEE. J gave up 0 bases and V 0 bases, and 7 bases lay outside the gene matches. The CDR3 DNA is TGTGCCAGCAGCGTAGTGGCGGGGGGCCCTACGAACACCGGGGAGCTGTTTTTT. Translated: CASSVVAGGPTNTGELFF.

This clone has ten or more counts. CDR3 loop: CASSFPGPQETQYF. The CDR3 DNA follows: TGTGCCAGCAGCTTCCCCGGGCCCCAAGAGACCCAGTACTTC. This rearrangement joins TRBV11-3 to TRBJ2-5; D not certain. The V end was cut by 3 bases, the J end by 1 base, with 9 bases between. This CDR3 has 14 residues. The germline V gene has CDR1 SGHNT and CDR2 YENEEA.

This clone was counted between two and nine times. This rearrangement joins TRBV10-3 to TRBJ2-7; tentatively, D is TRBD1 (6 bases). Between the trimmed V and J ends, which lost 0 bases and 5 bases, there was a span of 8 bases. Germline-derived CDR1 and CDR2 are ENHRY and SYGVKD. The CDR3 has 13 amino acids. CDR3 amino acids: CAISESRGDEQYF. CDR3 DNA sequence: TGTGCCATCAGTGAGTCCAGGGGCGACGAGCAGTACTTC.

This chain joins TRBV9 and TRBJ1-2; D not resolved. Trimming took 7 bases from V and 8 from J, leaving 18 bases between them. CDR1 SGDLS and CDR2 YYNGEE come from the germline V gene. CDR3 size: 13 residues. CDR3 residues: CASEFIGYGGYTF. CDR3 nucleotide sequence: TGTGCCAGCGAATTTATTGGGTACGGGGGCTACACCTTC. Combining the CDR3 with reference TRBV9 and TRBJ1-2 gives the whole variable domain DSGVTQTPKHLITATGQRVTLRCSPRSGDLSVYWYQQSLDQGLQFLIQYYNGEERAKGNILERFSAQQFPDLHSELNLSSLELGDSALYFCASEFIGYGGYTFGSGTRLTVV.

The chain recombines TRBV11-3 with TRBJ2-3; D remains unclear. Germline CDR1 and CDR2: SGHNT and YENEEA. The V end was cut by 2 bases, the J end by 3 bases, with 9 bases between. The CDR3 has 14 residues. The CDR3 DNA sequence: TGTGCCAGCAGCTTAATCATTGGGACAGATACGCAGTATTTT. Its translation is CASSLIIGTDTQYF.

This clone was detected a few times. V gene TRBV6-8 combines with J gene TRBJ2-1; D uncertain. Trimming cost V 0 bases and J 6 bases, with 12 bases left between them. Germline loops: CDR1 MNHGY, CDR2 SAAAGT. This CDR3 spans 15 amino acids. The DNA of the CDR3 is TGTGCCAGCAGTTACTCGAGTATGGCCGGCAATGAGCAGTTCTTC. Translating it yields CASSYSSMAGNEQFF.

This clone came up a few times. The CDR3 nucleotides read TGTGCCAGCAGCTTTAACGGTTTGGGGTCTAATGAAAAACTGTTTTTT. Its translation: CASSFNGLGSNEKLFF. The rearrangement links TRBV11-3 to TRBJ1-4; D is uncertain. CDR1 SGHNT and CDR2 YENEEA come from the germline V gene. The CDR3 loop spans 16 amino acids. V lost 3 bases to trimming and J lost 3 bases, with 14 bases between them.

The CDR3 region has the DNA TGTGCCAGTAGTATGTCAAGGGGGGACAATCAGCCCCAGCATTTT. Translated, it gives CASSMSRGDNQPQHF. The chain combines TRBV19 with TRBJ1-5; possible D gene TRBD1, 6 bases. This CDR3 comprises 15 residues. CDR1 LNHDA and CDR2 SQIVND come from the germline V gene (reference sequence). With 3 bases removed from V and 3 bases from J, the gap between germline ends came to 12 bases.

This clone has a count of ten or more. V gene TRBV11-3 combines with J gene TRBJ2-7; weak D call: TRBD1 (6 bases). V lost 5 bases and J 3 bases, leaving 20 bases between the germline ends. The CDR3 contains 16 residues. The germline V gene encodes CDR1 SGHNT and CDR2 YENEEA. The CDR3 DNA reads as TGTGCCAGCAGCCCAGCGGACAGTCCAAGGGGCTACGAGCAGTACTTC. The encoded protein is CASSPADSPRGYEQYF.

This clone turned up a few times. CDR3 amino acids: CASSYGGGTTYEQYF. CDR3 DNA sequence: TGTGCCAGCAGTTACGGCGGGGGGACAACCTACGAGCAGTACTTC. The rearrangement uses TRBV6-8 and TRBJ2-7, with TRBD2 matching 8 bases. Per germline, CDR1 MNHGY and CDR2 SAAAGT. V shed 2 bases, J shed 2 bases, and the junction held 5 bases outside the gene matches. The CDR3 runs to 15 residues.

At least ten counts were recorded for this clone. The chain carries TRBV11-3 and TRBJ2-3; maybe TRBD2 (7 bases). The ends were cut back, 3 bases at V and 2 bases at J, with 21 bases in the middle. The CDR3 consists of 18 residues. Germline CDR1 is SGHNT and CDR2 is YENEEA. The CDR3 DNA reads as TGTGCCAGCAGCTTCACTGCGCGGGGGCCACATTACACAGATACGCAGTATTTT. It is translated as CASSFTARGPHYTDTQYF.

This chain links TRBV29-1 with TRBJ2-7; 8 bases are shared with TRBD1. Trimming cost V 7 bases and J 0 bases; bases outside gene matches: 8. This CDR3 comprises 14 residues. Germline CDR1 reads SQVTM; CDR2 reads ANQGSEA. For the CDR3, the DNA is TGCAGCGCCTCCGGGACAGGCATCTCCTACGAGCAGTACTTC. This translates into CSASGTGISYEQYF.

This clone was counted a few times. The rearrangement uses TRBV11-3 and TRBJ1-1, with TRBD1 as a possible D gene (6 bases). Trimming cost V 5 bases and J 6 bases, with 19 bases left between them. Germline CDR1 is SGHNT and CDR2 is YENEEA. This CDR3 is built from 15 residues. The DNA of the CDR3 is TGTGCCAGCAGCGAGCTTCAGGGGATTCGAGCTGAAGCTTTCTTT. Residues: CASSELQGIRAEAFF.

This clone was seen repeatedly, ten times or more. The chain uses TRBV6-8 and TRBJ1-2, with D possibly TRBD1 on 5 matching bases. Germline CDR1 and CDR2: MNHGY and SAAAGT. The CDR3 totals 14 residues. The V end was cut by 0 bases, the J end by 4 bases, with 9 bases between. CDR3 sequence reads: CASSYSQGGYGYTF. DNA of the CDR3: TGTGCCAGCAGTTACTCGCAGGGAGGCTATGGCTACACCTTC.

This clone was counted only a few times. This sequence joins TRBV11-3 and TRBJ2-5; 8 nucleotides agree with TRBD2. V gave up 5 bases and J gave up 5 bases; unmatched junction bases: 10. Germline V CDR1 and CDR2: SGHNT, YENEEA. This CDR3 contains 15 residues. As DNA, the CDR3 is TGTGCCAGCAGCGAAGGACTAGCAGGGCTGGAGACCCAGTACTTC. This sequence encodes CASSEGLAGLETQYF.

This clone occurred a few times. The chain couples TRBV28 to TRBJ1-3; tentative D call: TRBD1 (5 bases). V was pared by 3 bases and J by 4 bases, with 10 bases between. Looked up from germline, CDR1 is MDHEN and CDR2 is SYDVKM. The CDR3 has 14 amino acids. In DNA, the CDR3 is TGTGCCAGCAGTTTTTCCCGGACAGGAAACACCATATATTTT. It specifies CASSFSRTGNTIYF.

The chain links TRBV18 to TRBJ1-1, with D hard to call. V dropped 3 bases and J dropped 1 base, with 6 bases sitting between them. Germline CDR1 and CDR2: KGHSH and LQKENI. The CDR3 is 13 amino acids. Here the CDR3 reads CASSPTENTEAFF. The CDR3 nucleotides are TGTGCCAGCTCACCTACTGAGAACACTGAAGCTTTCTTT. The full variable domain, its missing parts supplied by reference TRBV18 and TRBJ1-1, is NAGVMQNPRHLVRRRGQEARLRCSPMKGHSHVYWYRQLPEEGLKFMVYLQKENIIDESGMPKERFSAEFPKEGPSILRIQQVVRGDSAAYFCASSPTENTEAFFGQGTRLTVV.